The clone carrying this T cell receptor beta chain was observed at least ten times. Its antigen is not identified. CDR3 size: 17 residues. V lost 5 bases and J 2 bases, leaving 16 bases between the germline ends. Germline loops: CDR1 ENHRY, CDR2 SYGVKD. This record belongs to a study of T cell repertoires in cytomegalovirus infection. Background on the study: CMV infection together with matching HLA type was indicated by public TCR beta signatures. Overall study results and limits: Across the ex vivo response, the dominant clonotypes were HLA-C-restricted CMV-specific TCR beta clonotypes. Cumulative public TCR beta family frequency identified carriers of CMV plus the relevant HLA.

MiXCR, applied by TCRdb to the reads, yields one record per CDR3 protein. Here the sample spans some 200,000 distinct CDR3 sequences, approximately 9.7% being singletons. This clonotype was obtained from a human donor in good health (CMV status not recorded). Some clones in this sample may be carry-over from other donors' samples. This sequence joins TRBV10-3 and TRBJ2-6, with D tentatively TRBD1 or TRBD2 (6 bases each). Source material: PBMCs. In nucleotides, the CDR3 is TGTGCCATCAGTATTGTATGGGGGGCTGCTGGGGCCAACGTCCTGACTTTC. The encoded protein is CAISIVWGAAGANVLTF.